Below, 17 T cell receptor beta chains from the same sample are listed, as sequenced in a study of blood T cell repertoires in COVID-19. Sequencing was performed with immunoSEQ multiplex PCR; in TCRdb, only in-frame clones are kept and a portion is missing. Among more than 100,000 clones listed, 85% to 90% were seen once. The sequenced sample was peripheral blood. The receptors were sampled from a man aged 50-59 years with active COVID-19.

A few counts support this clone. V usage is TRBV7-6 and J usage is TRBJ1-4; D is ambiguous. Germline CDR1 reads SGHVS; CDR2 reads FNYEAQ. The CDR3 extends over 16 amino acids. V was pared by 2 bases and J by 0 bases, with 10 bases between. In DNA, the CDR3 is TGTGCCAGCAGCTTAAATCCCCAGACAACTAATGAAAAACTGTTTTTT. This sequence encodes CASSLNPQTTNEKLFF.

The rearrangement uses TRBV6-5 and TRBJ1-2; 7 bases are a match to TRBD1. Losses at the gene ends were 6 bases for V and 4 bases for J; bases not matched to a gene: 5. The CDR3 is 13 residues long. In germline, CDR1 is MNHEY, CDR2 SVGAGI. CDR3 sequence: CASRATGIYGYTF. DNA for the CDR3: TGTGCCAGCAGGGCGACAGGGATCTATGGCTACACCTTC.

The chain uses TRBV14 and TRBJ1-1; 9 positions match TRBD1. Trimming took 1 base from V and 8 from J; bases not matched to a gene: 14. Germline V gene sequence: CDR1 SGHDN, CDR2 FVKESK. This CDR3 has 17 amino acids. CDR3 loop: CASSQGTGGGKRYEAFF. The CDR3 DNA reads TGTGCCAGCAGCCAAGGTACAGGGGGCGGGAAACGATACGAAGCTTTCTTT. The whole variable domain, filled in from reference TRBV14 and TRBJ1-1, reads EAGVTQFPSHSVIEKGQTVTLRCDPISGHDNLYWYRRVMGKEIKFLLHFVKESKQDESGMPNNRFLAERTGGTYSTLKVQPAELEDSGVYFCASSQGTGGGKRYEAFFGQGTRLTVV.

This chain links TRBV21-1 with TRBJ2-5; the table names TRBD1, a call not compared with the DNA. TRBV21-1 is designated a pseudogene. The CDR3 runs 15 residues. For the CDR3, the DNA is TGTGCCAGCAGCAAAACCGAGGGACAGCAAGAGACCCAGTACTTC. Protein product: CASSKTEGQQETQYF.

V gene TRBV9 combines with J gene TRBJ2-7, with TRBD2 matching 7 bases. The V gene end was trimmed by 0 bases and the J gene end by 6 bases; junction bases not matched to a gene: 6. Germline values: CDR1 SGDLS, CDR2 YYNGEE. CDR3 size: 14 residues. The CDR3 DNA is TGTGCCAGCAGCGTAGGGCAGGGAGGGGTCGAGCAGTACTTC. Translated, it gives CASSVGQGGVEQYF. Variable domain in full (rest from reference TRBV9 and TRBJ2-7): DSGVTQTPKHLITATGQRVTLRCSPRSGDLSVYWYQQSLDQGLQFLIQYYNGEERAKGNILERFSAQQFPDLHSELNLSSLELGDSALYFCASSVGQGGVEQYFGPGTRLTVT.

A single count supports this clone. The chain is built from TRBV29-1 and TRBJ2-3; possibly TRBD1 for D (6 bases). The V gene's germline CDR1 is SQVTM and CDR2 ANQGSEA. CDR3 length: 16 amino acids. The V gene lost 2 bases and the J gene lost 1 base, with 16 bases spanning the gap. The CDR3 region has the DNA TGCAGCGTTGAACTTTCTAGGGGGATAGGCACAGATACGCAGTATTTT. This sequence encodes CSVELSRGIGTDTQYF.

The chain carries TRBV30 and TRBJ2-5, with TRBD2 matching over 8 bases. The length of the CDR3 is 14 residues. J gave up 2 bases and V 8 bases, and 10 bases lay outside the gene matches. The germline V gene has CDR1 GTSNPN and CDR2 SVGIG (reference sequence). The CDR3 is CANLGGGSQETQYF. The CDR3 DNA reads TGTGCCAACTTGGGCGGGGGGTCACAAGAGACCCAGTACTTC. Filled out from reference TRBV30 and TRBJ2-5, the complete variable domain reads SQTIHQWPATLVQPVGSPLSLECTVEGTSNPNLYWYRQAAGRGLQLLFYSVGIGQISSEVPQNLSASRPQDRQFILSSKKLLLSDSGFYLCANLGGGSQETQYFGPGTRLLVL.

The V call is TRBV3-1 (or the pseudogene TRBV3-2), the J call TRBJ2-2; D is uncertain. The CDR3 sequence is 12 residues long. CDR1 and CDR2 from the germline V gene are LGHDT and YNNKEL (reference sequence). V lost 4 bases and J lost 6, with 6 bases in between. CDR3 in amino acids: CASSRISGELFF. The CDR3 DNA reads TGTGCCAGCAGCCGTATTTCCGGGGAGCTGTTTTTT.

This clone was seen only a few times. For the CDR3, the DNA is TGTGCCAGCAGCCGTGCAGGGGGCACTGAAGCTTTCTTT. This gives the protein CASSRAGGTEAFF. The rearrangement uses TRBV7-9 and TRBJ1-1; 7 nucleotides agree with TRBD1. The CDR3 length is 13 residues. In germline, CDR1 is SEHNR, CDR2 FQNEAQ (reference sequence). After removal of 5 bases from V and 4 bases from J, the junction contained 4 bases not matched to a gene.

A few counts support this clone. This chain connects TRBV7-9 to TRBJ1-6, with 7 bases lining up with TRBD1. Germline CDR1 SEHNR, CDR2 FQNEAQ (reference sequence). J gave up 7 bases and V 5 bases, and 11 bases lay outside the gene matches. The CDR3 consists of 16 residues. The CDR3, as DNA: TGTGCCAGCAGCCCTACCCCTCTGACAGGGAATTCACCCCTCCACTTT. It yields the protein CASSPTPLTGNSPLHF. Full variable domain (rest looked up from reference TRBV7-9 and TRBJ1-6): DTGVSQNPRHKITKRGQNVTFRCDPISEHNRLYWYRQTLGQGPEFLTYFQNEAQLEKSRLLSDRFSAERPKGSFSTLEIQRTEQGDSAMYLCASSPTPLTGNSPLHFGNGTRLTVT.

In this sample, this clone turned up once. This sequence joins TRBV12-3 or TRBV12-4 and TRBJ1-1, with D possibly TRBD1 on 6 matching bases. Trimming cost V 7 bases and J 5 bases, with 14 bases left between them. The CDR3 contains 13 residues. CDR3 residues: CASTRQQGTEAFF. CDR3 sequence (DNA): TGTGCCAGCACGCGACAACAGGGAACTGAAGCTTTCTTT.

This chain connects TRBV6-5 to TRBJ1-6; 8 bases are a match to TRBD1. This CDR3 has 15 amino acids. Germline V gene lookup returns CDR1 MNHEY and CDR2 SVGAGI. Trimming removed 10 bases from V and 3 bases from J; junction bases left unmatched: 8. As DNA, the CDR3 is TGTGCCACCGGGGGTACAGGGGGCTATAATTCACCCCTCCACTTT. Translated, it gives CATGGTGGYNSPLHF.

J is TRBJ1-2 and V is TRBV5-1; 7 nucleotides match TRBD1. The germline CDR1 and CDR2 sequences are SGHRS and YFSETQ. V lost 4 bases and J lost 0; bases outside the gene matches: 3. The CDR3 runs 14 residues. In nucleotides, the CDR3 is TGCGCCAGCAGCACCGGGACAGCTAACTATGGCTACACCTTC. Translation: CASSTGTANYGYTF.

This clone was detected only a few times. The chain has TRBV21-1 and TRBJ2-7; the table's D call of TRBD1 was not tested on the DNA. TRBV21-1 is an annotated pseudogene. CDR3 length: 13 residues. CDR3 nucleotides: TGTGCCAGCAGCCGGGACAGCTCCTACGAGCAGTACTTC. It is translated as CASSRDSSYEQYF.

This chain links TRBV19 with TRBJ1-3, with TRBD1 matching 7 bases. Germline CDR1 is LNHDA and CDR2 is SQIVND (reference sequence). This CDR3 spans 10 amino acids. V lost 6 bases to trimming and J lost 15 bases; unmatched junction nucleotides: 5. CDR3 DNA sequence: TGTGCCAGTAGGGGGACAGTCTCATATTTT. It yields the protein CASRGTVSYF.

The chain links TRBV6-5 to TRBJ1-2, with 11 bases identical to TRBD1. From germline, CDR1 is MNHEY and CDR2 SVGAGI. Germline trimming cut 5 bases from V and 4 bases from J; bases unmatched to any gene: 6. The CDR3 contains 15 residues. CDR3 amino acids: CASSMDRGRSYGYTF. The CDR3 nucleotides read TGTGCCAGCAGTATGGACAGGGGGCGTAGCTATGGCTACACCTTC.

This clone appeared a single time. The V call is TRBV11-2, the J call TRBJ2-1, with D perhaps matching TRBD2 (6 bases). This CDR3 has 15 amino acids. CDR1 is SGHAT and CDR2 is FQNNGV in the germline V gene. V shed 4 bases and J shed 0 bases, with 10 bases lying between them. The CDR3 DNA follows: TGTGCCAGCAGCTATGGGGGGAGCTCCTACAATGAGCAGTTCTTC. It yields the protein CASSYGGSSYNEQFF. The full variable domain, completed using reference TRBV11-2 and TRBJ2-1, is EAGVAQSPRYKIIEKRQSVAFWCNPISGHATLYWYQQILGQGPKLLIQFQNNGVVDDSQLPKDRFSAERLKGVDSTLKIQPAKLEDSAVYLCASSYGGSSYNEQFFGPGTRLTVL.